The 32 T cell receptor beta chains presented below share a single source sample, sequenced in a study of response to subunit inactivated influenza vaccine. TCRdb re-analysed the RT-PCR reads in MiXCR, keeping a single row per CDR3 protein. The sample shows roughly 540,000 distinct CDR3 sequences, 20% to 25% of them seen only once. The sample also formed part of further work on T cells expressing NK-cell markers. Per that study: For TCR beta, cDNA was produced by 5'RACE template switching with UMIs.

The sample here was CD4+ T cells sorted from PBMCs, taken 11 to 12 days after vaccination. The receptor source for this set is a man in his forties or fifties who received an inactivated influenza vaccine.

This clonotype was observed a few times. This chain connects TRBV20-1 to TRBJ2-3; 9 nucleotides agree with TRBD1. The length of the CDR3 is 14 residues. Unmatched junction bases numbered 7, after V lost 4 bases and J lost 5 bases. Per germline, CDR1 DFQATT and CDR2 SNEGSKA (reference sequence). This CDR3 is CSAISRTGVDTQYF. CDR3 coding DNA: TGCAGTGCTATTAGCAGGACAGGGGTAGATACGCAGTATTTT.

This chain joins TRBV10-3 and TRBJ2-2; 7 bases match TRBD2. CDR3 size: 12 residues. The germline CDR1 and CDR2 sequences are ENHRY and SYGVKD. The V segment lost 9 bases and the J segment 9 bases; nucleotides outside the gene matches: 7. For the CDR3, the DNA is TGTGCCATGGGGACTATAGGCCGGGAGCTGTTTTTT. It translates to CAMGTIGRELFF.

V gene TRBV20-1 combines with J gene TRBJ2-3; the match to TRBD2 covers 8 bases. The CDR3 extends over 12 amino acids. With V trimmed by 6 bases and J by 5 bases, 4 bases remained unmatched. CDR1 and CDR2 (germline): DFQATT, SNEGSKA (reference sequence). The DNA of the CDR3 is TGCAGTGCCCTCCGGGGGGGAGATACGCAGTATTTT. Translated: CSALRGGDTQYF.

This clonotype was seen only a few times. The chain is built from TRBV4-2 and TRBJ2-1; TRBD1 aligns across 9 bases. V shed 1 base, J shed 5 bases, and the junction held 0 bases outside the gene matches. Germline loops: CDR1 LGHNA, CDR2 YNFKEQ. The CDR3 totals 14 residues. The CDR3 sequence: CASSQGDRDNEQFF. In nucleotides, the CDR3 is TGTGCCAGCAGCCAAGGGGACAGGGACAATGAGCAGTTCTTC.

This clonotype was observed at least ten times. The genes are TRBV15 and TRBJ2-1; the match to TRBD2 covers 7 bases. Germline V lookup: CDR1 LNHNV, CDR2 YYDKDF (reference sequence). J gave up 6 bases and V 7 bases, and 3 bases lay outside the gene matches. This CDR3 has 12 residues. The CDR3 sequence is CATTREGNEQFF. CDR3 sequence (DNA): TGTGCCACCACCAGGGAGGGCAATGAGCAGTTCTTC.

CDR3 protein: CSASSPFGGSYEQYF. As DNA, the CDR3 is TGCAGTGCTAGCAGTCCTTTCGGGGGCTCCTACGAGCAGTACTTC. The chain joins TRBV20-1 to TRBJ2-7, with D possibly matching TRBD2 (6 bases). This CDR3 is built from 15 residues. The V end was cut by 3 bases, the J end by 0 bases, with 15 bases between. The V gene's germline CDR1 is DFQATT and CDR2 SNEGSKA (reference sequence).

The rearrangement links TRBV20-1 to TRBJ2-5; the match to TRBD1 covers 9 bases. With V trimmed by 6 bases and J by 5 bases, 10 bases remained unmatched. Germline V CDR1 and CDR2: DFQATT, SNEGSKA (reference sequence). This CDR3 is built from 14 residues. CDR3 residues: CSAIYRGRGETQYF. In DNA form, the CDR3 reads TGCAGTGCAATCTACAGGGGGCGCGGGGAGACCCAGTACTTC.

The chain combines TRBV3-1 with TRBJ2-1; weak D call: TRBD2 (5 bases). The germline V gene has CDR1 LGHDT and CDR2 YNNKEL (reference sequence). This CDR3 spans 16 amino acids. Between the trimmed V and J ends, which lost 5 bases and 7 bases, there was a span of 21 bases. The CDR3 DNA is TGTGCCAGCAGCGGAGGCCAGCGCGTCTCGGGGAATGAGCAGTTCTTC. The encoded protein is CASSGGQRVSGNEQFF.

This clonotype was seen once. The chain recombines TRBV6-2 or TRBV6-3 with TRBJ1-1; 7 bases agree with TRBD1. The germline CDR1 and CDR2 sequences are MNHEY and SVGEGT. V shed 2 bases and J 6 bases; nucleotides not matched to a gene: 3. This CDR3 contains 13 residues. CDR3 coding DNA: TGTGCCAGCAGTTACGGGACAGTCGCTGAAGCTTTCTTT. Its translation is CASSYGTVAEAFF.

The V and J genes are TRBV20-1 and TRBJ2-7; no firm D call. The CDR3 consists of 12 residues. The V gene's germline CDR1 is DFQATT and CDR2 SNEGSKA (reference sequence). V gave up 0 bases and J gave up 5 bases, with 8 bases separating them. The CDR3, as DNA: TGCAGTGCTAGAGATCGGAGCGACGAGCAGTACTTC. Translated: CSARDRSDEQYF.

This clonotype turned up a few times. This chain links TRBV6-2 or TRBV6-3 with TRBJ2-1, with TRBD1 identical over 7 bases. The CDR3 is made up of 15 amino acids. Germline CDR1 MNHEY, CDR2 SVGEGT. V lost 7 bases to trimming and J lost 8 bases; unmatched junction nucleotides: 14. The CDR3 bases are TGTGCCAGCAAAAGGGGGCGACCCCCTCGGGATGAGCAGTTCTTC. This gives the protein CASKRGRPPRDEQFF.

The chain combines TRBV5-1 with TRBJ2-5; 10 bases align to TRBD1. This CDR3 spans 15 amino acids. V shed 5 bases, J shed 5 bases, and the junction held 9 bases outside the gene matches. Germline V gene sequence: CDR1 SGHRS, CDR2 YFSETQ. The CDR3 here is CASRETTGGVETQYF. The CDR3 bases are TGCGCCAGCAGAGAGACGACAGGGGGCGTGGAGACCCAGTACTTC.

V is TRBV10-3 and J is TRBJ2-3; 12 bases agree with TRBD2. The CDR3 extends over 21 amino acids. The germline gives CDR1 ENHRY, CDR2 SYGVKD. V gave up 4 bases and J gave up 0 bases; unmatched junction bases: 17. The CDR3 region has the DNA TGTGCCATCAGTGGTGATAGCCGACTAGCGGGGGCGTCCCTTAGCACAGATACGCAGTATTTT. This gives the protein CAISGDSRLAGASLSTDTQYF.

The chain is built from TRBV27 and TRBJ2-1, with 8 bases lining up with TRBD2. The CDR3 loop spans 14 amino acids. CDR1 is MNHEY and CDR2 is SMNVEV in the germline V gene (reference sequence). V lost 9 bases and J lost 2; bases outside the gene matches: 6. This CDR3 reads CASKTGLAYNEQFF. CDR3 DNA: TGTGCCAGTAAGACGGGACTAGCCTACAATGAGCAGTTCTTC.

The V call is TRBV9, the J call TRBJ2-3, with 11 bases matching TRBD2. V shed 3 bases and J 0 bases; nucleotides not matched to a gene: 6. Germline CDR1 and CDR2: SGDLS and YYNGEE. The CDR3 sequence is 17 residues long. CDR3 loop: CASSALAGGSSTDTQYF. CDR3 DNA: TGTGCCAGCAGCGCCCTAGCGGGAGGCAGTAGCACAGATACGCAGTATTTT.

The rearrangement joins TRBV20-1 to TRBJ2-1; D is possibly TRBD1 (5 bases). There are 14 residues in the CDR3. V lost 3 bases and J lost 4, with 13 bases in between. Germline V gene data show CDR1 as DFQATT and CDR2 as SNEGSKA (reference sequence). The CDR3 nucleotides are TGCAGTGCTAGGGATGACAGTACTTACAATGAGCAGTTCTTC. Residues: CSARDDSTYNEQFF.

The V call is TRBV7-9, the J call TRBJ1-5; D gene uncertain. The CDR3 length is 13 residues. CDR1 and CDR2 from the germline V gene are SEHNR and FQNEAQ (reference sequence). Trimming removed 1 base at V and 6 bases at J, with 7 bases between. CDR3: CASSLGAVQPQHF. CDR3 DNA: TGTGCCAGCAGCTTAGGGGCAGTTCAGCCCCAGCATTTT.

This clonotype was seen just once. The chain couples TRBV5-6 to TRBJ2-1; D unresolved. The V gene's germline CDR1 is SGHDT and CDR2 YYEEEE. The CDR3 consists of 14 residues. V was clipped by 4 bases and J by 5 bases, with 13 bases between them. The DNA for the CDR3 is TGTGCCAGCAGCCGCCAATTTTTCGACAATGAGCAGTTCTTC. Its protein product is CASSRQFFDNEQFF.

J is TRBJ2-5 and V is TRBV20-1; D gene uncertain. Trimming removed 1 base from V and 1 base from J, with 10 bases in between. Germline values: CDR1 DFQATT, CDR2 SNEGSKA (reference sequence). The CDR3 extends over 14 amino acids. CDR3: CSARGWRSQETQYF. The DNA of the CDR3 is TGCAGTGCTAGAGGGTGGCGCAGCCAAGAGACCCAGTACTTC.

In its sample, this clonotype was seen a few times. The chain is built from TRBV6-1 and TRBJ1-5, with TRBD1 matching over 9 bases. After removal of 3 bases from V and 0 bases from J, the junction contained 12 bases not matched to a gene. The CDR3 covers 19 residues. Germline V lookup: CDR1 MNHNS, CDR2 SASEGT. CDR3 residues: CASSEGLTGGASSNQPQHF. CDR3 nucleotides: TGTGCCAGCAGTGAGGGTTTAACAGGGGGCGCCAGTAGCAATCAGCCCCAGCATTTT.

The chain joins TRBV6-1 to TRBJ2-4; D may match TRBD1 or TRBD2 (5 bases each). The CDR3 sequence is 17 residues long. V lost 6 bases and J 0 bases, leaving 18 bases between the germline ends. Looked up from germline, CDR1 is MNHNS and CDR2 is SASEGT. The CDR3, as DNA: TGTGCCAGCAGGCCGTACGACGGGGCTCTAGCCAAAAACATTCAGTACTTC. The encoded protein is CASRPYDGALAKNIQYF.

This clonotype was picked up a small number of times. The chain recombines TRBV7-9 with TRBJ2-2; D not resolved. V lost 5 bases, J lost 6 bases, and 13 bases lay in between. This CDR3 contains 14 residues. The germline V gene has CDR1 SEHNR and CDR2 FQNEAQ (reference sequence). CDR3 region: CASSLRQASGELFF. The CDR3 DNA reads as TGTGCCAGCAGCCTCCGGCAGGCGTCCGGGGAGCTGTTTTTT.

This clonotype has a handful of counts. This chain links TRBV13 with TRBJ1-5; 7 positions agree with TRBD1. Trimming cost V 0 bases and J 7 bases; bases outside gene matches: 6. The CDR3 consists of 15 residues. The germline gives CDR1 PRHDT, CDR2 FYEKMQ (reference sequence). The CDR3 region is CASSLGSGGGQPQHF. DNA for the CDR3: TGTGCCAGCAGCTTAGGGTCAGGGGGTGGCCAGCCCCAGCATTTT. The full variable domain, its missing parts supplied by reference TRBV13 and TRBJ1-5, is AAGVIQSPRHLIKEKRETATLKCYPIPRHDTVYWYQQGPGQDPQFLISFYEKMQSDKGSIPDRFSAQQFSDYHSELNMSSLELGDSALYFCASSLGSGGGQPQHFGDGTRLSIL.

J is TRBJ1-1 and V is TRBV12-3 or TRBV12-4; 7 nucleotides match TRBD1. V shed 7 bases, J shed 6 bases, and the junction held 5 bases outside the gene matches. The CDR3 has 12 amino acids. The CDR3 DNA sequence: TGTGCCAGCAACCAGGGGGGGCCTGAAGCTTTCTTT. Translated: CASNQGGPEAFF.

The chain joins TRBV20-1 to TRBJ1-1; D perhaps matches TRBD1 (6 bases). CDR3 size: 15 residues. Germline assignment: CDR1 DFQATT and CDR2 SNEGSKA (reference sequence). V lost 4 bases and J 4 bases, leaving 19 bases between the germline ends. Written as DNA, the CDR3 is TGCAGTGCTACACCTAGACAGGCTTTGCGCACTGAAGCTTTCTTT. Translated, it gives CSATPRQALRTEAFF.

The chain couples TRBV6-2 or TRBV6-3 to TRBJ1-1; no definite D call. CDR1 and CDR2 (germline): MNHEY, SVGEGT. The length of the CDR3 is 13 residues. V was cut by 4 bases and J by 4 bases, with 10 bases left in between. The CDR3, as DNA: TGTGCCAGCAGTTTCCGATCGGCCACTGAAGCTTTCTTT. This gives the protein CASSFRSATEAFF.

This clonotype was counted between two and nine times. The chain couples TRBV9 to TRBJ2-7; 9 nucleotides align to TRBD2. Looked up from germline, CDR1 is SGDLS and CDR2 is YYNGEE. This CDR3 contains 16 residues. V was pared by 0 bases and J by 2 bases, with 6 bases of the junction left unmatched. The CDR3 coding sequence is TGTGCCAGCAGCGTAGCTCCAGCGGGAGGCCCCTACGAGCAGTACTTC. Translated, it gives CASSVAPAGGPYEQYF.

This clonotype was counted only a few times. Here the CDR3 DNA reads TGTGCCAGCAGTTACTCCGGGAAAGGAGAGACCCAGTACTTC. Residues: CASSYSGKGETQYF. V gene TRBV6-5 combines with J gene TRBJ2-5; D is perhaps TRBD2 (5 bases). The ends were cut back, 0 bases at V and 4 bases at J, with 9 bases in the middle. Germline CDR1 is MNHEY and CDR2 is SVGAGI. This CDR3 has 14 amino acids.

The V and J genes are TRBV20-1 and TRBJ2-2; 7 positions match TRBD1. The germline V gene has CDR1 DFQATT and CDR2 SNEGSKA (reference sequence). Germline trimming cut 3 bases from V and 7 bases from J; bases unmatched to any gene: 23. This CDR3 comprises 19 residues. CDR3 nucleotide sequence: TGCAGTGCTAGCCTACTCTCCGGACAGGCGATTTTGCCTAACGGGGAGCTGTTTTTT. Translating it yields CSASLLSGQAILPNGELFF.

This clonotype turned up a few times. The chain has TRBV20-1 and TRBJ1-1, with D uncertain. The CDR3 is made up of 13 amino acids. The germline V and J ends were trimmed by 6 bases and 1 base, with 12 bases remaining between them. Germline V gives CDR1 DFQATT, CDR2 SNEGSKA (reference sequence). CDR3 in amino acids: CSAGRRSNTEAFF. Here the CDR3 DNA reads TGCAGTGCGGGGAGACGGTCGAACACTGAAGCTTTCTTT.

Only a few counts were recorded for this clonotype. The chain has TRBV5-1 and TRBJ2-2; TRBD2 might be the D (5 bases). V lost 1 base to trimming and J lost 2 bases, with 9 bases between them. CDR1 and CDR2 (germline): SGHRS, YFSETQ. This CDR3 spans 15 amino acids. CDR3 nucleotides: TGCGCCAGCAGCTTGTGGGGAGATAACACCGGGGAGCTGTTTTTT. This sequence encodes CASSLWGDNTGELFF.

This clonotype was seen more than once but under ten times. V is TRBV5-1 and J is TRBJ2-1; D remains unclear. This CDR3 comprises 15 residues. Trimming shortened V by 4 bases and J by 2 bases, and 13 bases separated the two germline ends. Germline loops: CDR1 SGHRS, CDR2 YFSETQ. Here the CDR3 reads CASSPWVGTYNEQFF. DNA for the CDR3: TGCGCCAGCAGCCCTTGGGTGGGAACCTACAATGAGCAGTTCTTC.